This TCR beta chain derives from a study of blood T cell repertoires in COVID-19. Repertoires were generated with immunoSEQ multiplex PCR, while TCRdb's copy carries only in-frame clones and drops some. This sample yields fewer than 200,000 clones, of which 60% to 85% are seen a single time; 2.5% to 3.5% belongs to the top ten. V lost 1 base to trimming and J lost 3 bases, with 10 bases between them. CDR3 size: 14 residues. Germline loops: CDR1 LNHDA, CDR2 SQIVND (reference sequence). V and J are TRBV19 and TRBJ2-7; the D gene is possibly TRBD2 (6 bases). This receptor was identified in a man between 65 and 80 years old with acute or convalescent COVID-19. The sequencing input was peripheral blood. The CDR3 sequence is CASSIVAAGYEQYF. DNA for the CDR3: TGTGCCAGTAGTATAGTTGCAGCGGGCTACGAGCAGTACTTC.